Following are 8 T cell receptor beta chains from one sample sequenced in a study of OX40 agonist ivuxolimab in advanced cancers. The method was immunoSEQ multiplex PCR; TCRdb's version includes in-frame clones alone and lacks a portion of them. The repertoire holds about 48,000 clones, with approximately 84% as singletons. Sequencing was performed on CD4+ or CD8+ T cells sorted from blood, taken in a trial of the OX40 agonist ivuxolimab. These receptors came from an adult with an advanced solid tumor such as melanoma, head and neck, liver or kidney cancer.

DNA for the CDR3: TGTGCCAGCAGCGTAGAAGCAGCCTCGAGCTCCTATAATTCACCCCTCCACTTT. This gives the protein CASSVEAASSSYNSPLHF. V and J are TRBV9 and TRBJ1-6; no reliable D call. The CDR3 totals 18 residues. Germline V gene sequence: CDR1 SGDLS, CDR2 YYNGEE. Trimming removed 0 bases at V and 0 bases at J, with 13 bases between.

The chain combines TRBV4-2 with TRBJ2-1; 8 bases fit TRBD2. With V trimmed by 2 bases and J by 3 bases, 3 bases remained unmatched. In germline, CDR1 is LGHNA, CDR2 YNFKEQ. This CDR3 region has 15 residues. The DNA for the CDR3 is TGTGCCAGCAGCCAAATGACTAGCGACTACAATGAGCAGTTCTTC. Translated: CASSQMTSDYNEQFF.

The rearrangement uses TRBV7-9 and TRBJ1-5; possible D gene TRBD1, 5 bases. V lost 6 bases to trimming and J lost 3 bases, with 12 bases between them. The germline CDR1 and CDR2 sequences are SEHNR and FQNEAQ (reference sequence). The CDR3 runs to 14 residues. The DNA of the CDR3 is TGTGCCAGCAGTGGGACGGTCCTCAATCAGCCCCAGCATTTT. Its translation is CASSGTVLNQPQHF.

V gene TRBV27 combines with J gene TRBJ1-6; 8 positions match TRBD1. Germline trimming cut 6 bases from V and 9 bases from J; bases unmatched to any gene: 13. The CDR3 sequence is 16 residues long. Germline values: CDR1 MNHEY, CDR2 SMNVEV (reference sequence). Written as DNA, the CDR3 is TGTGCCAGCAGACCTACCCCCGGGACAGGTAGTTCACCCCTCCACTTT. Translation: CASRPTPGTGSSPLHF.

The rearrangement links TRBV5-1 to TRBJ2-1; 15 bases align to TRBD2. V was clipped by 0 bases and J by 8 bases; unmatched bases: 3. CDR1 and CDR2 (germline): SGHRS, YFSETQ. The CDR3 sequence is 16 residues long. CDR3 in amino acids: CASSLGTSGGADEQFF. The DNA for the CDR3 is TGCGCCAGCAGCTTGGGGACTAGCGGGGGGGCAGATGAGCAGTTCTTC.

The sample holds one count of this clone. The rearrangement links TRBV27 to TRBJ1-5, with D possibly matching TRBD1 (5 bases). The length of the CDR3 is 14 residues. V lost 3 bases and J lost 7, with 13 bases in between. The germline gives CDR1 MNHEY, CDR2 SMNVEV (reference sequence). The CDR3 DNA sequence: TGTGCCAGCAGTTTTACAGGTGGCGAACAGCCCCAGCATTTT. Encoded protein: CASSFTGGEQPQHF.

The chain combines TRBV2 with TRBJ2-7; TRBD1 aligns across 8 bases. Germline V CDR1 and CDR2: SNHLY, FYNNEI. CDR3 length: 14 amino acids. Trimming took 5 bases from V and 2 from J; bases not matched to a gene: 5. CDR3 protein: CASSPLTGAYEQYF. CDR3 bases: TGTGCCAGCAGTCCCTTGACAGGGGCCTACGAGCAGTACTTC.

The V and J genes are TRBV11-2 and TRBJ2-5; 12 bases are shared with TRBD1. The CDR3 sequence is 15 residues long. The germline V gene has CDR1 SGHAT and CDR2 FQNNGV. With 4 bases clipped from V and 5 bases from J, the junction kept 5 bases outside the gene matches. CDR3 bases: TGTGCCAGCAGCTCCGGGACAGGGGGCTGGGAGACCCAGTACTTC. This sequence encodes CASSSGTGGWETQYF.